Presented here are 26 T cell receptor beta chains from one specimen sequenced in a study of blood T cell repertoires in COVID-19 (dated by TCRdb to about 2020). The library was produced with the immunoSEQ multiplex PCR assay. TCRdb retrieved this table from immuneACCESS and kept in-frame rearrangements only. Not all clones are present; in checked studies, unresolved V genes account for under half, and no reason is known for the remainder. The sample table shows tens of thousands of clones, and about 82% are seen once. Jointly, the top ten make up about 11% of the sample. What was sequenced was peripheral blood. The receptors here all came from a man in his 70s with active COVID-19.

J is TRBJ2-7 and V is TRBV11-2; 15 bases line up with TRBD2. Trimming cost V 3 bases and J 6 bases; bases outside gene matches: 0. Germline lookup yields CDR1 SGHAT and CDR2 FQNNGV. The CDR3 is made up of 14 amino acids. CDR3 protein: CASSLGLAGGEQYF. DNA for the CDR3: TGTGCCAGCAGCTTGGGACTAGCGGGGGGCGAGCAGTACTTC.

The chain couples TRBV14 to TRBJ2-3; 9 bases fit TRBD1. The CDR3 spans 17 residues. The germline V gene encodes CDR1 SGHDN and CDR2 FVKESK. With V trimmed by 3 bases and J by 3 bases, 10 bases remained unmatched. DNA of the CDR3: TGTGCCAGCAGCCACCCGTCAGACAGGGGGGGGACAGATACGCAGTATTTT. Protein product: CASSHPSDRGGTDTQYF.

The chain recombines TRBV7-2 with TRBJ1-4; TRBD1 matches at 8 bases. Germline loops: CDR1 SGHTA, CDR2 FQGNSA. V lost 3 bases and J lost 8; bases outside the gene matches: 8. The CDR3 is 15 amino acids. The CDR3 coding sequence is TGTGCCAGCAGCTTCCCCGGGACAGGACGGGAAAAACTGTTTTTT. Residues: CASSFPGTGREKLFF.

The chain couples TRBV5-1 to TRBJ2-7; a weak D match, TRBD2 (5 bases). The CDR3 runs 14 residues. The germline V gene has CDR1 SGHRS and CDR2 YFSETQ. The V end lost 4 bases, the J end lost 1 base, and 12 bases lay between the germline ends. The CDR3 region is CASSPARGSYEQYF. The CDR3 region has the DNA TGCGCCAGCAGCCCCGCCCGGGGATCCTACGAGCAGTACTTC.

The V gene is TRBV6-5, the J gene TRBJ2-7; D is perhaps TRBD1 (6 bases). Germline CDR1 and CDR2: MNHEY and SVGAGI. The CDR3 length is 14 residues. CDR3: CVSHAGTTIREQYF. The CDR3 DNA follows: TGTGTCTCTCACGCCGGGACAACAATCCGGGAGCAGTACTTC.

This CDR3 is CASSQDGQITGELFF. CDR3 in DNA: TGCGCCAGCAGCCAAGATGGCCAGATCACCGGGGAGCTGTTTTTT. The genes are TRBV4-3 and TRBJ2-2; D remains unclear. Germline CDR1 reads LGHNA; CDR2 reads YSLEER. V was pared by 0 bases and J by 4 bases, with 9 bases between. The CDR3 is 15 residues long.

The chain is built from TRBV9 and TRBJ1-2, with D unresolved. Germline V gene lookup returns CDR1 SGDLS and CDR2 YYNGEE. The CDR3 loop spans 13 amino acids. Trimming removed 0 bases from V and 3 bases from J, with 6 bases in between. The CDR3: CASSVAQDYGYTF. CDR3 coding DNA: TGTGCCAGCAGCGTAGCCCAGGACTATGGCTACACCTTC.

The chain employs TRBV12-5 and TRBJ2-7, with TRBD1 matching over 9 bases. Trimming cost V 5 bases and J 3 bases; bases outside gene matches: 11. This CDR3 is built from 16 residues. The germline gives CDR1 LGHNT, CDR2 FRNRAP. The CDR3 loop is CASGPSQGAAFYEQYF. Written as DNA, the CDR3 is TGTGCTAGTGGTCCATCACAGGGGGCGGCCTTCTACGAGCAGTACTTC. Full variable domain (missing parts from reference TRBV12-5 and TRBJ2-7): DARVTQTPRHKVTEMGQEVTMRCQPILGHNTVFWYRQTMMQGLELLAYFRNRAPLDDSGMPKDRFSAEMPDATLATLKIQPSEPRDSAVYFCASGPSQGAAFYEQYFGPGTRLTVT.

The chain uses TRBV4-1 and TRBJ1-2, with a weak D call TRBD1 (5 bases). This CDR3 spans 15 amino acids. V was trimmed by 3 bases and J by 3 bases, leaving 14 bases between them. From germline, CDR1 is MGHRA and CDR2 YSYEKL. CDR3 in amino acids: CASSQAEGSHYGYTF. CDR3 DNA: TGCGCCAGCAGCCAGGCGGAGGGGTCGCACTATGGCTACACCTTC.

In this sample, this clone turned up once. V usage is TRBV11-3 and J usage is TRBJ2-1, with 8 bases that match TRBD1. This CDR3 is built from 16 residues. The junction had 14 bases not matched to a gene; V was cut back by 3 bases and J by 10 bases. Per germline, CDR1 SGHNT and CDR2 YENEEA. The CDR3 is CASSFGWQGAIREQFF. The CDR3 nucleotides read TGTGCCAGCAGCTTTGGCTGGCAGGGGGCCATCAGGGAGCAGTTCTTC.

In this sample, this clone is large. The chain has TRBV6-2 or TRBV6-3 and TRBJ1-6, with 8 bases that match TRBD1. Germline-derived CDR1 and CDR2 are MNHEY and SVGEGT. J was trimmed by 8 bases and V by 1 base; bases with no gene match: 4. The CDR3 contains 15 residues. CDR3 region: CASSYWEQGDSPLHF. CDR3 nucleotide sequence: TGTGCCAGCAGTTACTGGGAACAGGGGGATTCACCCCTCCACTTT.

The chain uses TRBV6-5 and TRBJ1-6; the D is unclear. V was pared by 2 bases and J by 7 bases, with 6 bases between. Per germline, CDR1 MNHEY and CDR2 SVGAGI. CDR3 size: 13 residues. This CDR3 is CASSYIQNSPLHF. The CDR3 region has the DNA TGTGCCAGCAGTTACATCCAGAATTCACCCCTCCACTTT.

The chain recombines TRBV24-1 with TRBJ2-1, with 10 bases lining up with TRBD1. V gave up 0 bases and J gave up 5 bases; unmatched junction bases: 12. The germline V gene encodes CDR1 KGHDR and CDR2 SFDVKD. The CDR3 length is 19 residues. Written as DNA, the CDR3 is TGTGCCACCAGTGATTTGAGGGACAGGGGACTCTCGATTAACAATGAGCAGTTCTTC. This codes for CATSDLRDRGLSINNEQFF.

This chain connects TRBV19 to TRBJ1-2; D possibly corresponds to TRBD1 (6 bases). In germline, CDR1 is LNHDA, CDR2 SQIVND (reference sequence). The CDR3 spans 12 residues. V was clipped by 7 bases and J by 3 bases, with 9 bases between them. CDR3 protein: CASTGGHYGYTF. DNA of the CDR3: TGTGCCAGTACCGGGGGGCACTATGGCTACACCTTC.

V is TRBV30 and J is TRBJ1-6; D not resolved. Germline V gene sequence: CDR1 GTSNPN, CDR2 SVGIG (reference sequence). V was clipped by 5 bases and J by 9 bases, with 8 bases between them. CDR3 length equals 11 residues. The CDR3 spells CAWGEGSPLHF. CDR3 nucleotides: TGTGCCTGGGGGGAGGGTTCACCCCTCCACTTT.

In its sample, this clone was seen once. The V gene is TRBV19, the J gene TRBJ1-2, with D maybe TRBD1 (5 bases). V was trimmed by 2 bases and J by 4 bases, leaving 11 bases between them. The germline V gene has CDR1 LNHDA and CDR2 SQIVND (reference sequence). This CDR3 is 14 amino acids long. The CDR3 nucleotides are TGTGCCAGTAGTATAAAACAGGAGGGCTATGGCTACACCTTC. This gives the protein CASSIKQEGYGYTF. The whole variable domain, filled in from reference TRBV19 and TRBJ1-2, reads DGGITQSPKYLFRKEGQNVTLSCEQNLNHDAMYWYRQDPGQGLRLIYYSQIVNDFQKGDIAEGYSVSREKKESFPLTVTSAQKNPTAFYLCASSIKQEGYGYTFGSGTRLTVV.

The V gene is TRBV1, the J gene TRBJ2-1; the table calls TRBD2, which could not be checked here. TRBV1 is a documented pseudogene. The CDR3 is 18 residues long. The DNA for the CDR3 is TGCACCAGCAGCCAAGATACGCTAGCGGGGGGGAATAACAATGAGCAGTTCTTC. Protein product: CTSSQDTLAGGNNNEQFF.

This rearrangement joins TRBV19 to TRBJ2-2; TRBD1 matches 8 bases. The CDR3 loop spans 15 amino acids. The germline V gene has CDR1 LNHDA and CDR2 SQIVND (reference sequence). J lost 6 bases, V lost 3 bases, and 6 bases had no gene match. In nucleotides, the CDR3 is TGTGCCAGTAGTATCAGGGGGCTGTTTGCCGGGGAGCTGTTTTTT. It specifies CASSIRGLFAGELFF.

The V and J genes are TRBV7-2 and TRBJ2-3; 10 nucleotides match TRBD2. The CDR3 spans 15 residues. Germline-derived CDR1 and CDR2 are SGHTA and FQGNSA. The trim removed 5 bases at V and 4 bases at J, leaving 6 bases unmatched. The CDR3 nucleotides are TGTGCCAGCAGCATGTTAGCGGGGGGACCAGATACGCAGTATTTT. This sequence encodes CASSMLAGGPDTQYF.

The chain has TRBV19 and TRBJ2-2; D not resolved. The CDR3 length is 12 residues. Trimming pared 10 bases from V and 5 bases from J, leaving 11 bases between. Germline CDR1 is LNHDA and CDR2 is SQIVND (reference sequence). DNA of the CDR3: TGTGCCACCGAAAGCAGGACCGGGGAGCTGTTTTTT. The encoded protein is CATESRTGELFF.

The CDR3 bases are TGTGCCAGCAGCCCTTTTTGGGCAGGCAGCAATCAGCCCCAGCATTTT. Amino acids: CASSPFWAGSNQPQHF. The chain employs TRBV2 and TRBJ1-5, with no clear D. This CDR3 is 16 amino acids long. Germline lookup yields CDR1 SNHLY and CDR2 FYNNEI. The V and J ends lost 6 bases and 1 base respectively, with 16 bases between them.

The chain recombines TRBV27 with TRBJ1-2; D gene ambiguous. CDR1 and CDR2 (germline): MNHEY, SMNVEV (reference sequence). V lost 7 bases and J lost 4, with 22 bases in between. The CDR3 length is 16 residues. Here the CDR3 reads CASTHLAGEGSYGYTF. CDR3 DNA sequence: TGTGCCAGCACCCACCTAGCTGGAGAAGGAAGCTATGGCTACACCTTC.

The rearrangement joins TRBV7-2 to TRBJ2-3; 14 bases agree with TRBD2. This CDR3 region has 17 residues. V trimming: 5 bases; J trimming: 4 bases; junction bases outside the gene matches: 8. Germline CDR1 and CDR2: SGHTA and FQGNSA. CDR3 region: CASSPGLAGDLADTQYF. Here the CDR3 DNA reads TGTGCCAGCAGCCCGGGACTAGCGGGGGATCTGGCAGATACGCAGTATTTT. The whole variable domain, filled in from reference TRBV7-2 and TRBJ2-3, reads GAGVSQSPSNKVTEKGKDVELRCDPISGHTALYWYRQSLGQGLEFLIYFQGNSAPDKSGLPSDRFSAERTGGSVSTLTIQRTQQEDSAVYLCASSPGLAGDLADTQYFGPGTRLTVL.

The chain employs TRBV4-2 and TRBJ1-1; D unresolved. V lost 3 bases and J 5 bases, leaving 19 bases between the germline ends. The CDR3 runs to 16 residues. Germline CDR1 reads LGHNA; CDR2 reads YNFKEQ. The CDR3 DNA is TGTGCCAGCAGCCAGGCGCGTAGCGGTTTGAGGACTGAAGCTTTCTTT. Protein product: CASSQARSGLRTEAFF.

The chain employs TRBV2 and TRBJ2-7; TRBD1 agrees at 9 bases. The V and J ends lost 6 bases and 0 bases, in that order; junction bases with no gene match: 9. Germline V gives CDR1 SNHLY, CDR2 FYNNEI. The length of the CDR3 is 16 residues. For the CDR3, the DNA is TGTGCCAGCAGGCCCCGGACAGGGGCGAGCTCCTACGAGCAGTACTTC. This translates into CASRPRTGASSYEQYF. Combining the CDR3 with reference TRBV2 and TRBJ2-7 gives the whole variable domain EPEVTQTPSHQVTQMGQEVILRCVPISNHLYFYWYRQILGQKVEFLVSFYNNEISEKSEIFDDQFSVERPDGSNFTLKIRSTKLEDSAMYFCASRPRTGASSYEQYFGPGTRLTVT.

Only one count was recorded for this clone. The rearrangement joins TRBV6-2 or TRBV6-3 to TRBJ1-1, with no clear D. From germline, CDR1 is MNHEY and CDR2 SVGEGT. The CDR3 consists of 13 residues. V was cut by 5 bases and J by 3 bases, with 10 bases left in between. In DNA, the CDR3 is TGTGCCAGCAGTCCCGACACATACACTGAAGCTTTCTTT. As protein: CASSPDTYTEAFF.